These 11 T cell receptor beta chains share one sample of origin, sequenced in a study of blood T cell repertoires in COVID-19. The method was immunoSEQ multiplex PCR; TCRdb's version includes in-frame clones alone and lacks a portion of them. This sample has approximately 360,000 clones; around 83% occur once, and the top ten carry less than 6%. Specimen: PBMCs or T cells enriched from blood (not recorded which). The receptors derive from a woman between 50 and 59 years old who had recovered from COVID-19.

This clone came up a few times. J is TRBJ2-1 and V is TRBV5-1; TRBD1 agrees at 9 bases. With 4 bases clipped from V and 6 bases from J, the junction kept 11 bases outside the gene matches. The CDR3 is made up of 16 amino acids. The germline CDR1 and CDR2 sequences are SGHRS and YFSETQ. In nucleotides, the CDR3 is TGCGCCAGCAGCGGGCTTTCCGGGACAGGGCGCAATGAGCAGTTCTTC. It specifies CASSGLSGTGRNEQFF.

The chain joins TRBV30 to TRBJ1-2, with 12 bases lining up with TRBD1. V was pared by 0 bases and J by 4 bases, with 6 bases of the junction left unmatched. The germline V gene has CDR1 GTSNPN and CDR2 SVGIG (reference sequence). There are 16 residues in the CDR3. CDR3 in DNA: TGTGCCTGGAGTGTAGGGGACAGGGGGCAAGGCTATGGCTACACCTTC. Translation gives CAWSVGDRGQGYGYTF.

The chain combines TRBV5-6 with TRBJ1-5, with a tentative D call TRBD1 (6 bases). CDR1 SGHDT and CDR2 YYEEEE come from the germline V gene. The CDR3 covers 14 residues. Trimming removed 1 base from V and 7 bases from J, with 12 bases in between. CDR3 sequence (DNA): TGTGCCAGCAGCTTGAACAGGGAGAGGCAGCCCCAGCATTTT. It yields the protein CASSLNRERQPQHF.

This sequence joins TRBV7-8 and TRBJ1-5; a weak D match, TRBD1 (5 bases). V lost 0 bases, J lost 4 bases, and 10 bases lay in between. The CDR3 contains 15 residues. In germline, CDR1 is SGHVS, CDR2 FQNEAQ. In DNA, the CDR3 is TGTGCCAGCAGCTTAGCGGGGGGGGTAAATCAGCCCCAGCATTTT. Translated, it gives CASSLAGGVNQPQHF.

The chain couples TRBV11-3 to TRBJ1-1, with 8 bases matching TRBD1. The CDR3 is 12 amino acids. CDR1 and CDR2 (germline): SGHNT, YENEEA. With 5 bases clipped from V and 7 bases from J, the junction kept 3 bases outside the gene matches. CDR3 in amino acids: CASSPDRGEAFF. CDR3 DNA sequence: TGTGCCAGCAGCCCAGACAGGGGTGAAGCTTTCTTT.

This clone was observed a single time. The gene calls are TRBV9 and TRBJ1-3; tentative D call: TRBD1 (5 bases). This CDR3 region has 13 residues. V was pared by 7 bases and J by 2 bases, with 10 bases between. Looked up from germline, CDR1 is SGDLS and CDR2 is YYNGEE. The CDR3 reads CASGGATGNTIYF. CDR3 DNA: TGTGCCAGCGGAGGGGCTACTGGAAACACCATATATTTT.

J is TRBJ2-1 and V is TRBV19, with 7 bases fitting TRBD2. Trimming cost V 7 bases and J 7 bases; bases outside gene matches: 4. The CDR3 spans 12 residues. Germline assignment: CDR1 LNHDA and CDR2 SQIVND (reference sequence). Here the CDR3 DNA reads TGTGCCAGTAAGGACGGGAGGAATGAGCAGTTCTTC. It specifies CASKDGRNEQFF.

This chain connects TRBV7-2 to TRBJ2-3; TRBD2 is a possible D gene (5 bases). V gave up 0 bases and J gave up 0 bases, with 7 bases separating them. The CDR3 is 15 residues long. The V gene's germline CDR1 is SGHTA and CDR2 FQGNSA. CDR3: CASSLARTSTDTQYF. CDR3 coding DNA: TGTGCCAGCAGCTTAGCCCGGACTAGCACAGATACGCAGTATTTT.

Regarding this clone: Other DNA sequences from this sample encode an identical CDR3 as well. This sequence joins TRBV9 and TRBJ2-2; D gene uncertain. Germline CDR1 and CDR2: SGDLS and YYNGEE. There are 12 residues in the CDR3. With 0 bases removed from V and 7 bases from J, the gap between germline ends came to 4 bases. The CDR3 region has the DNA TGTGCCAGCAGCGTAGGGCTCGGGGAGCTGTTTTTT. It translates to CASSVGLGELFF.

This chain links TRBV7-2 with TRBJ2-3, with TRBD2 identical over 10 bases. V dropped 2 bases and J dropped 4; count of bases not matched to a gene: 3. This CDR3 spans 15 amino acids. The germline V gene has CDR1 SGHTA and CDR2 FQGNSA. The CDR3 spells CASSLSGLAADTQYF. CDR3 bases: TGTGCCAGCAGCTTAAGCGGACTAGCGGCAGATACGCAGTATTTT. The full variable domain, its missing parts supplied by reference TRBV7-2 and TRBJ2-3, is GAGVSQSPSNKVTEKGKDVELRCDPISGHTALYWYRQSLGQGLEFLIYFQGNSAPDKSGLPSDRFSAERTGGSVSTLTIQRTQQEDSAVYLCASSLSGLAADTQYFGPGTRLTVL.

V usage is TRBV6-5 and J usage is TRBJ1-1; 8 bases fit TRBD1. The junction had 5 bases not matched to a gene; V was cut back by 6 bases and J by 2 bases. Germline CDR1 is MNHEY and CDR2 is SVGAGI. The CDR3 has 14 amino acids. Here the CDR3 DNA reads TGTGCCAGCAGCCCGACAGGGGTAAACACTGAAGCTTTCTTT. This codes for CASSPTGVNTEAFF.